These T cell receptor beta chains were read from a single sample in a study of T-cell memory formation after mild COVID-19. TCRdb reprocessed the 5' RACE reads with MiXCR, giving one entry per CDR3 protein. The sample lists 410,000 or so distinct CDR3 sequences, 23% occurring once. Sequencing was carried out using PBMCs or a T cell subset sorted from them (not recorded which). The receptor set was obtained from an adult woman who had mild COVID-19 (a few samples of this study predate the infection). Cell type and time point are not known. CDR3s include the opening cysteine and the closing phenylalanine or tryptophan. D genes are given only for firm matches. The size of a clone is reported for some rows only, either as once, few or many, or as a class for expanded clones.

v_gene	abundance	d_gene	len	j_gene	CDR3nt	CDR3aa
TRBV11-2	many	TRBD2	15	TRBJ2-7	TGTGCCAGCAGAGGCATAGCGGGAGGGCCCCACGAGCAGTACTTC	CASRGIAGGPHEQYF
TRBV19	.	.	15	TRBJ1-4	TGTGCCAGTAGTATGCGGACAAGCTCGAGTGAAAAACTGTTTTTT	CASSMRTSSSEKLFF
TRBV20-1	few	TRBD2	16	TRBJ2-5	TGCAGTGCTAGGCCCTCGGGACTAGCGGGAAAAGAGACCCAGTACTTC	CSARPSGLAGKETQYF
TRBV12-3/TRBV12-4	.	.	14	TRBJ1-1	TGTGCCAGCAGCATCGGGACAACGAACACTGAAGCTTTCTTT	CASSIGTTNTEAFF
TRBV12-3/TRBV12-4	.	TRBD2	12	TRBJ2-7	TGTGCCAGCGGCGGGAGCCCCTACGAGCAGTACTTC	CASGGSPYEQYF
TRBV5-1	few	.	14	TRBJ2-7	TGCGCCAGCAGCTCGGGGACACTACACTGGGGGCAGTACTTC	CASSSGTLHWGQYF
TRBV7-9	.	.	14	TRBJ1-2	TGTGCCAGCAGCTCCTGGGGGGGGCTAGATGGCTACACCTTC	CASSSWGGLDGYTF
TRBV7-9	.	.	14	TRBJ1-2	TGTGCCAGCAGCTTGGGCAGGGAGGGGCATGGCTACACCTTC	CASSLGREGHGYTF
TRBV7-2	.	.	14	TRBJ1-1	TGTGCCAGCAGCTTTGATCACAGGATGACTGAAGCTTTCTTT	CASSFDHRMTEAFF
TRBV18	.	.	15	TRBJ2-3	TGTGCCAGCTCACCACCGAAGGGGGTCCCAGATACGCAGTATTTT	CASSPPKGVPDTQYF
TRBV6-6	few	TRBD2	13	TRBJ2-1	TGTGCCAGTCGGGGGGTATGGGCCCCCGGGCAGTTCTTC	CASRGVWAPGQFF
TRBV3-1	few	.	16	TRBJ1-1	TGTGCCAGCAGCCCAGTGTGGGGACGGGGATTCGTGGCAGCTTTCTTT	CASSPVWGRGFVAAFF
TRBV20-1	.	.	13	TRBJ1-1	TGCAGTGCTTATGACCACTTGAACACTGAAGCTTTCTTT	CSAYDHLNTEAFF
TRBV18	few	.	13	TRBJ1-1	TGTGCCAGCTCACCACCCACGAACACTGAAGCTTTCTTT	CASSPPTNTEAFF
TRBV5-1	.	TRBD2	16	TRBJ2-2	TGCGCCAGCAGGAGACTAGCGGGGGCGAACACCGGGGAGCTGTTTTTT	CASRRLAGANTGELFF
TRBV5-1	many	TRBD2	16	TRBJ2-2	TGCGCCAGCAGCTCTTCAGCGGGGGGAGACACCGGGGAGCTGTTTTTT	CASSSSAGGDTGELFF
TRBV20-1	few	TRBD2	17	TRBJ2-7	TGCAGTGGGCTAGGGGGGCTAGCGGGAGCCTTTCCCTACGAGCAGTACTTC	CSGLGGLAGAFPYEQYF
TRBV4-3	.	TRBD2	16	TRBJ2-1	TGCGCCAGCAGCCAAGACGGCACTAGCGGGAGGGATGAGCAGTTCTTC	CASSQDGTSGRDEQFF
TRBV4-2	.	TRBD1	16	TRBJ2-1	TGTGCCAGCAGCCTAGGGACAGGCAGCTCCTACAATGAGCAGTTCTTC	CASSLGTGSSYNEQFF
TRBV2	.	.	15	TRBJ2-3	TGTGCCAGCAGTGAAAGTAGTCGGGGCACAGATACGCAGTATTTT	CASSESSRGTDTQYF
TRBV7-8	.	.	14	TRBJ1-1	TGTGCCAGCAGCTTAGGGAAACAGGCCCCTGAGGCTTTCTTT	CASSLGKQAPEAFF
TRBV5-1	few	.	14	TRBJ2-7	TGCGCCAGCAGCCCCGAGGGGGATGGGCCCGAGCAGTACTTC	CASSPEGDGPEQYF
TRBV6-2/TRBV6-3	.	.	14	TRBJ2-2	TGTGCCAGCAAGTTTCGATGGGACACCGGGGAGCTGTTTTTT	CASKFRWDTGELFF
TRBV18	few	.	14	TRBJ1-6	TGTGCCAGCTCATCGGGACACACGAATTCACCCCTCCACTTT	CASSSGHTNSPLHF
TRBV12-5	.	.	13	TRBJ1-1	TGTGCTAGTGGTTTATTAGCGAACACTGAAGCTTTCTTT	CASGLLANTEAFF
TRBV9	.	.	14	TRBJ2-3	TGTGCCAGCAGCGCAACTACCATCACAGATACGCAGTATTTT	CASSATTITDTQYF
TRBV7-7	many	.	15	TRBJ2-3	TGTGCCAGCGGAATGGGGGGCAGGGGGATGGATACGCAGTATTTT	CASGMGGRGMDTQYF
TRBV20-1	few	TRBD1	17	TRBJ2-2	TGCAGTGCTTATAGTAGAGCGGGACAGGGATACACCGGGGAGCTGTTTTTT	CSAYSRAGQGYTGELFF